This paragraph reports one T cell receptor beta chain. Its antigen is as yet unknown. This sample was included in a study of cytomegalovirus exposure and HLA in healthy donors. Whole-study findings and limits: In the analysis, some V segments, TRBV6-2 and TRBV6-3 included, were excluded as indistinguishable.

Use of 60 Vbeta and 13 Jbeta primers characterized the PCR. Data came from immunoSEQ multiplex PCR; TCRdb stores just in-frame clones and leaves some out. This sample contains tens of thousands of clones. This CDR3 is built from 14 residues. Germline V gives CDR1 MNHEY, CDR2 SVGAGI. With 2 bases removed from V and 0 bases from J, the gap between germline ends came to 7 bases. The material sequenced was PBMCs. The chain combines TRBV6-5 with TRBJ1-1; D is undetermined. The clonotype comes from a male donor in good health and CMV-seropositive. The CDR3 loop is CASSYGDMNTEAFF. CDR3 nucleotides: TGTGCCAGCAGTTACGGAGATATGAACACTGAAGCTTTCTTT.